This TCR beta chain comes out of a study of blood T cell repertoires in COVID-19. For the study at large: Samples taken during acute and convalescent COVID-19 were collected in the United States, Italy and Spain. The cDNA or gDNA used as material had been derived from T cells, B-cell-depleted T cells, or PBMCs.

Seattle's enrolled individuals joined amid active infection and were then monitored longitudinally. In the authors' workflow: How many nucleated cells were present was estimated from reference gene primer amplification. The table came from immunoSEQ multiplex PCR; TCRdb's copy has only in-frame clones and leaves some out. For V, J and clone size, that table is used; D and trimming come from the DNA. This sample yields roughly 180,000 clones, of which roughly 94% are seen a single time; roughly 0.76% belongs to the top ten. The CDR3 has 16 amino acids. Germline V gene sequence: CDR1 MGHDK, CDR2 SYGVNS. The V end was cut by 4 bases, the J end by 7 bases, with 19 bases between.

The sequence came from a man under 40 with COVID-19, enrolled during active disease. The rearrangement uses TRBV25-1 and TRBJ1-4; TRBD1 might be the D (6 bases). Sequenced sample: peripheral blood. DNA for the CDR3: TGTGCCAGCAGTGGTACCCGAGGGGGATTTGGTGAAAAACTGTTTTTT. Amino acid sequence: CASSGTRGGFGEKLFF.